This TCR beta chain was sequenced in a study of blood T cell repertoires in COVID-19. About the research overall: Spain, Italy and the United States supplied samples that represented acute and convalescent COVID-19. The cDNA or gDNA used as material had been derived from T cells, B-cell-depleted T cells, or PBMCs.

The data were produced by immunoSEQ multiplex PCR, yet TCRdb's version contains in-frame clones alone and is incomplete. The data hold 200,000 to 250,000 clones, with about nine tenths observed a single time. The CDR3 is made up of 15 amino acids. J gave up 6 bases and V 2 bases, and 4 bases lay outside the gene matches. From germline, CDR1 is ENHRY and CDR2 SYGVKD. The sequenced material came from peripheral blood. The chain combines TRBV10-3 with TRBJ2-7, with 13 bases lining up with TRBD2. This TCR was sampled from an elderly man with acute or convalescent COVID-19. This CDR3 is CAISEGLAGVGEQYV. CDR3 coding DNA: TGTGCCATCAGTGAGGGACTAGCGGGAGTGGGCGAGCAGTACGTC.